A single sample is the source of the 18 T cell receptor beta chains below, sequenced in a study of persistence of HIV-infected CD4 T cells. No antigens are known for them. This was the immunoSEQ version 4 assay in survey mode. Sequenced by immunoSEQ multiplex PCR; TCRdb stores in-frame clones only, minus some. Here the sample spans about 36,000 clones, approximately 81% being singletons. An overlapping HIV-1 Gag peptide pool stimulated these cells at 0.95 to 1 ug/peptide/mL. Memory cells lacking CD40L and CD69 with high CD45RO were sorted. The material was cultured CD4+ T cells from PBMCs, obtained from a patient who received antiretroviral therapy. The receptor set was obtained from an adult with HIV. The donor label of this sample is uncertain.

The chain combines TRBV19 with TRBJ2-7; D possibly uses TRBD1 or TRBD2 (6 bases each). CDR1 is LNHDA and CDR2 is SQIVND in the germline V gene (reference sequence). This CDR3 region has 14 residues. Trimming stripped 3 bases from V and 2 bases from J, with 11 bases between. This CDR3 is CASSIGRGAYEQYF. In DNA form, the CDR3 reads TGTGCCAGTAGTATTGGAAGGGGGGCCTACGAGCAGTACTTC. The full variable domain, its missing parts supplied by reference TRBV19 and TRBJ2-7, is DGGITQSPKYLFRKEGQNVTLSCEQNLNHDAMYWYRQDPGQGLRLIYYSQIVNDFQKGDIAEGYSVSREKKESFPLTVTSAQKNPTAFYLCASSIGRGAYEQYFGPGTRLTVT.

This clone was counted only a few times. The chain combines TRBV7-8 with TRBJ2-7, with 7 bases fitting TRBD1. After removal of 6 bases from V and 0 bases from J, the junction contained 2 bases not matched to a gene. Germline V gives CDR1 SGHVS, CDR2 FQNEAQ. The CDR3 runs 13 residues. The CDR3 protein is CASRQGVSYEQYF. Here the CDR3 DNA reads TGTGCCAGCAGGCAGGGGGTCTCCTACGAGCAGTACTTC.

The J gene is TRBJ2-1, the V gene TRBV6-1; TRBD1 agrees at 8 bases. The V and J ends lost 1 base and 5 bases, in that order; junction bases with no gene match: 4. The length of the CDR3 is 15 residues. The germline V gene encodes CDR1 MNHNS and CDR2 SASEGT. The CDR3 DNA reads as TGTGCCAGCAGTGAAGGACAGGGGTCAGACAATGAGCAGTTCTTC. This gives the protein CASSEGQGSDNEQFF.

This sequence joins TRBV19 and TRBJ2-4, with no clear D. In germline, CDR1 is LNHDA, CDR2 SQIVND (reference sequence). Trimming pared 7 bases from V and 7 bases from J, leaving 11 bases between. The CDR3 has 12 amino acids. CDR3 in amino acids: CASIGVRNIQYF. The CDR3 DNA is TGTGCCAGTATTGGAGTGCGGAACATTCAGTACTTC.

This clone turned up a few times. The genes are TRBV11-3 and TRBJ2-3, with D perhaps TRBD1 or TRBD2 (5 bases each). Germline CDR1 reads SGHNT; CDR2 reads YENEEA. Trimming removed 1 base at V and 6 bases at J, with 11 bases between. The CDR3 has 14 amino acids. This CDR3 reads CASSLGGPSDTQYF. The CDR3 DNA is TGTGCCAGCAGCTTAGGGGGACCGTCGGATACGCAGTATTTT.

The table lists this clone with a few counts. The V call is TRBV19, the J call TRBJ1-6; D is perhaps TRBD1 (5 bases). This CDR3 has 14 residues. Germline V gene data show CDR1 as LNHDA and CDR2 as SQIVND (reference sequence). V was shortened by 4 bases and J by 9 bases, with 13 bases between the two germline ends. The CDR3 region has the DNA TGTGCCAGTAGTAGACGAGGGGTAGGTTCACCCCTCCACTTT. This translates into CASSRRGVGSPLHF.

The gene calls are TRBV5-1 and TRBJ2-3, with D perhaps TRBD1 or TRBD2 (6 bases each). The germline V gene encodes CDR1 SGHRS and CDR2 YFSETQ. Trimming took 6 bases from V and 6 from J, leaving 17 bases between them. The CDR3 runs 14 residues. The CDR3: CASNSGRGEDTQYF. The CDR3 DNA sequence: TGCGCCAGCAACTCCGGTAGGGGGGAGGATACGCAGTATTTT.

V and J are TRBV19 and TRBJ1-4; the D is unclear. Trimming cost V 3 bases and J 0 bases, with 8 bases left between them. Germline-derived CDR1 and CDR2 are LNHDA and SQIVND (reference sequence). The CDR3 totals 15 residues. DNA for the CDR3: TGTGCCAGTAGTATTCTCAAAGCAACTAATGAAAAACTGTTTTTT. This gives the protein CASSILKATNEKLFF.

The chain joins TRBV6-5 to TRBJ2-5; the match to TRBD2 covers 7 bases. Germline CDR1 MNHEY, CDR2 SVGAGI. J was trimmed by 1 base and V by 7 bases; bases with no gene match: 3. The CDR3 has 13 residues. The CDR3 loop is CASTGRGQETQYF. For the CDR3, the DNA is TGTGCCAGCACTGGGAGGGGCCAAGAGACCCAGTACTTC.

This rearrangement joins TRBV5-1 to TRBJ2-1; 9 bases are a match to TRBD2. With 1 base clipped from V and 6 bases from J, the junction kept 5 bases outside the gene matches. The CDR3 has 15 amino acids. CDR1 SGHRS and CDR2 YFSETQ come from the germline V gene. The CDR3 sequence: CASSLRAGGLNEQFF. The CDR3 DNA sequence: TGCGCCAGCAGCTTGAGAGCGGGGGGTCTCAATGAGCAGTTCTTC.

V and J are TRBV20-1 and TRBJ1-1; 8 positions agree with TRBD1. This CDR3 is built from 11 residues. Per the germline V gene, CDR1 is DFQATT and CDR2 is SNEGSKA (reference sequence). Germline trimming cut 5 bases from V and 9 bases from J; bases unmatched to any gene: 5. CDR3 in amino acids: CSAGTGGQAFF. The CDR3 DNA reads TGCAGTGCTGGTACAGGGGGACAAGCTTTCTTT.

V usage is TRBV29-1 and J usage is TRBJ1-4, with D perhaps TRBD1 (5 bases). The germline V gene encodes CDR1 SQVTM and CDR2 ANQGSEA. The CDR3 length is 17 residues. V was trimmed by 0 bases and J by 4 bases, leaving 18 bases between them. CDR3 nucleotide sequence: TGCAGCGTTGAAGATCTGGGGGAGGGAACGTATAATGAAAAACTGTTTTTT. This sequence encodes CSVEDLGEGTYNEKLFF.

This chain connects TRBV5-1 to TRBJ2-4, with a possible D match to TRBD2 (7 bases). Germline V lookup: CDR1 SGHRS, CDR2 YFSETQ. CDR3 size: 15 residues. Between the trimmed V and J ends, which lost 5 bases and 8 bases, there was a span of 20 bases. CDR3 in amino acids: CASRVGGRMLDIQYF. The CDR3 DNA is TGCGCCAGCAGGGTGGGGGGGCGGATGCTGGACATTCAGTACTTC.

This clone occurred a few times. This chain uses TRBV28 with TRBJ1-3; TRBD1 agrees at 9 bases. V gave up 6 bases and J gave up 4 bases; unmatched junction bases: 10. Germline assignment: CDR1 MDHEN and CDR2 SYDVKM. CDR3 size: 16 residues. CDR3 nucleotides: TGTGCCAGCAGCTCCTGGGACAGGGCCCGAGGAAACACCATATATTTT. Translated: CASSSWDRARGNTIYF.

The chain joins TRBV5-5 to TRBJ2-7; TRBD2 aligns across 8 bases. The CDR3 extends over 14 amino acids. From germline, CDR1 is SGHKS and CDR2 YYEKEE (reference sequence). V shed 9 bases, J shed 3 bases, and the junction held 11 bases outside the gene matches. DNA for the CDR3: TGTGCCACCTCACCGGGACTAGGGATCTACGAGCAGTACTTC. It specifies CATSPGLGIYEQYF.

This clone was seen a single time. This chain joins TRBV19 and TRBJ1-4; 7 nucleotides match TRBD1. J gave up 6 bases and V 5 bases, and 9 bases lay outside the gene matches. The CDR3 runs to 15 residues. The V gene's germline CDR1 is LNHDA and CDR2 SQIVND (reference sequence). The CDR3 spells CASSGLGQSHEKLFF. The DNA of the CDR3 is TGTGCCAGTAGTGGACTGGGACAGTCCCATGAAAAACTGTTTTTT.

The chain employs TRBV7-9 and TRBJ2-1; a weak D match, TRBD1 (6 bases). The germline V gene has CDR1 SEHNR and CDR2 FQNEAQ (reference sequence). The germline V and J ends were trimmed by 6 bases and 6 bases, with 15 bases remaining between them. The CDR3 is made up of 14 amino acids. Here the CDR3 DNA reads TGTGCCAGCAGTAACTCCGGGACATCCAATGAGCAGTTCTTC. Translated, it gives CASSNSGTSNEQFF.

CDR3 nucleotides: TGTGCCAGCAGTTACTTCGAGGGGGTCTATGGCTACACCTTC. The encoded protein is CASSYFEGVYGYTF. The chain joins TRBV6-5 to TRBJ1-2, with D possibly TRBD1 on 6 matching bases. This CDR3 is built from 14 residues. Germline lookup yields CDR1 MNHEY and CDR2 SVGAGI. The V and J ends lost 1 base and 4 bases respectively, with 10 bases between them.